This T cell receptor (beta chain) is from a study of T-cell reconstitution after alpha-beta-depleted transplantation in children. Construction of the TCRbeta library involved unique molecular identifiers. Each CDR3 protein gets one entry after TCRdb re-called the PCR reads with MiXCR. The repertoire includes around 400,000 distinct CDR3 sequences, 20% of them detected once, and 3.8% sits in the top ten. CDR1 is KGHDR, CDR2 SFDVKD, per germline. The CDR3 is made up of 14 amino acids. The J segment lost 3 bases and the V segment lost 5 bases, leaving 4 bases of the junction unmatched. The specimen was PBMCs from the stem cell graft donor, collected from the stem cell graft. The J gene is TRBJ1-1, the V gene TRBV24-1; 8 bases fit TRBD1. This receptor was obtained from a human donor who donated a stem cell graft to a child with acute myeloid leukemia. CDR3 amino acids: CATSARGRDTEAFF. The CDR3 bases are TGTGCCACCAGTGCCAGGGGGCGAGACACTGAAGCTTTCTTT.